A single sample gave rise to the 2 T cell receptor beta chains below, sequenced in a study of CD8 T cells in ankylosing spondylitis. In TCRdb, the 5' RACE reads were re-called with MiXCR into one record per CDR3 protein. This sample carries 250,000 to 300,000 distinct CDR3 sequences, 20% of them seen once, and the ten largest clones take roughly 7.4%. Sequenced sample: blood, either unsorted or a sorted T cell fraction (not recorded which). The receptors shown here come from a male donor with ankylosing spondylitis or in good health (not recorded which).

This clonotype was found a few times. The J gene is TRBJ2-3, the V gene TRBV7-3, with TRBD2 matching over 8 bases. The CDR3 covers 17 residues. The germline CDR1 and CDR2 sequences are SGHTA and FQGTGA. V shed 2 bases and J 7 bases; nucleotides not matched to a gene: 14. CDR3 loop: CASSLQRGSGVWNTQYF. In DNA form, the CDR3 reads TGTGCCAGCAGCTTACAGAGGGGTAGCGGGGTGTGGAATACGCAGTATTTT.

In DNA form, the CDR3 reads TGTGCCAGCAGCTTAGGAGAAAGGCCAGATACGCAGTATTTT. It encodes CASSLGERPDTQYF. V gene TRBV7-8 combines with J gene TRBJ2-3; unclear D gene. V was clipped by 1 base and J by 4 bases, with 9 bases between them. Looked up from germline, CDR1 is SGHVS and CDR2 is FQNEAQ. The CDR3 is 14 amino acids.